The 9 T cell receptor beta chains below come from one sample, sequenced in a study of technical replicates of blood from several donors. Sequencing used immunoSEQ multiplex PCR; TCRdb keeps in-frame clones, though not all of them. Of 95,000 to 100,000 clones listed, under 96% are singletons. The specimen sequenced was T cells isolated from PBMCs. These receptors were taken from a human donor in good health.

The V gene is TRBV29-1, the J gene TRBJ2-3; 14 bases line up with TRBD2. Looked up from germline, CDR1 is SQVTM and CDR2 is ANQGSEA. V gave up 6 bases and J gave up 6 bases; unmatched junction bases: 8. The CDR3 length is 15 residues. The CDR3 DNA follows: TGCAGCGTCGGGACTAGCGGGAGCGGCGGGGATACGCAGTATTTT. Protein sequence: CSVGTSGSGGDTQYF.

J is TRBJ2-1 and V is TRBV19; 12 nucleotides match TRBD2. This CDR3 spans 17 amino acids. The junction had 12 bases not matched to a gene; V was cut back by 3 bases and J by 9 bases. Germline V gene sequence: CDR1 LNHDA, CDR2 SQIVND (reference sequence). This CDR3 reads CASSMRTSGTWIGEQFF. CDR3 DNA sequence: TGTGCCAGTAGTATGCGGACTAGCGGGACCTGGATAGGTGAGCAGTTCTTC.

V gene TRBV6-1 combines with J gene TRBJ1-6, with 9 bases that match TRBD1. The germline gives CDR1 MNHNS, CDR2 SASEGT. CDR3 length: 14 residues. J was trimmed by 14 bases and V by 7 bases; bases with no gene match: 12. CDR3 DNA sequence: TGTGCCAGCAAAATTAGGGACAGGGCCTCCACCCTCCACTTT. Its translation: CASKIRDRASTLHF.

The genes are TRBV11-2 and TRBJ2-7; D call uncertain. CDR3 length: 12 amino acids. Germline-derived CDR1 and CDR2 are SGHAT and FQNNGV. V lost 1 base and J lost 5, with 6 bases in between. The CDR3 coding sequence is TGTGCCAGCAGCTTAGGAGGCCACGAGCAGTACTTC. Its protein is CASSLGGHEQYF.

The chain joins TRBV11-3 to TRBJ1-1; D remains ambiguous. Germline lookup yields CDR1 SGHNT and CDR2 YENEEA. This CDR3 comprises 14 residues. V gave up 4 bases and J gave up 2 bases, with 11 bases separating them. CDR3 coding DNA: TGTGCCAGCAGCTCCCGAGATTCAAACACTGAAGCTTTCTTT. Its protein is CASSSRDSNTEAFF.

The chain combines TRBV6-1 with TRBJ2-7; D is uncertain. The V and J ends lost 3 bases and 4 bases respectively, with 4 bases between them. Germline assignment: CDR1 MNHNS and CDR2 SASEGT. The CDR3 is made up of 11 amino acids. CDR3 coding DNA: TGTGCCAGCAGTGATTCATACGAGCAGTACTTC. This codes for CASSDSYEQYF.

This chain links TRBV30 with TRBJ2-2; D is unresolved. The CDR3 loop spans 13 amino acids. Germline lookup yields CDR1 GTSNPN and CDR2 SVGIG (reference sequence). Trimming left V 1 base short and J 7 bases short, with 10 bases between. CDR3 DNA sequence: TGTGCCTGGAGTGCTTCCTACGACGGGGAGCTGTTTTTT. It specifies CAWSASYDGELFF.

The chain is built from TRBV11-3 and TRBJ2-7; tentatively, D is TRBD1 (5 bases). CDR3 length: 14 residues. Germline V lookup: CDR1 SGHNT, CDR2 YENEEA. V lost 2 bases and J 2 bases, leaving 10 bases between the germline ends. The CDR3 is CASSLRAGTYEQYF. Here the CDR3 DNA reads TGTGCCAGCAGCTTACGGGCAGGGACCTACGAGCAGTACTTC.

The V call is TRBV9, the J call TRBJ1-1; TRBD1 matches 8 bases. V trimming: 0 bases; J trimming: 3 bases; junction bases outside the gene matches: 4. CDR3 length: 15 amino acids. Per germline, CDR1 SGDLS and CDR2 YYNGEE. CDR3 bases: TGTGCCAGCAGCGTAGTGGACAGGGAGGACACTGAAGCTTTCTTT. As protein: CASSVVDREDTEAFF.